This paragraph reports one T cell receptor beta chain. Its antigen is as yet unknown. The data derive from a study of T cell responses to AZD1222 COVID-19 vaccine. Whole-study results and caveats: Spike-specific TCR breadth rose after two AZD1222 doses, and depth rose as well. White British ancestry dominated among donors, who included more females, and clonal diversity was possibly underestimated. The study sampled repertoires only after the peak T cell response.

Germline loops: CDR1 LNHDA, CDR2 SQIVND (reference sequence). V was clipped by 9 bases and J by 2 bases; unmatched bases: 10. The CDR3 spans 16 residues. Repertoires were generated with immunoSEQ multiplex PCR, while TCRdb's copy carries only in-frame clones and drops some. Here the sample spans some 58,000 clones, over 80% being singletons. The chain couples TRBV19 to TRBJ1-5; the match to TRBD1 covers 10 bases. The material was peripheral blood, obtained on day 0 of AZD1222 vaccination. This TCR was sampled from an adult in good health. For the CDR3, the DNA is TGTGCCAGCCTGCCCCGGGACAGGGGTGGCAATCAGCCCCAGCATTTT. Its protein product is CASLPRDRGGNQPQHF.